This entry is about one TCR beta chain. The V end was cut by 1 base, the J end by 0 bases, with 10 bases between. CDR1 SGHAT and CDR2 FQNNGV come from the germline V gene. This CDR3 comprises 16 residues. The data were taken from a study of T cell responses to AZD1222 COVID-19 vaccine. Assay: immunoSEQ multiplex PCR; the TCRdb copy retains only in-frame clones and omits some. The sample has around 130,000 clones; over 90% are singletons. The clonotype comes from an adult in good health. V usage is TRBV11-2 and J usage is TRBJ1-3; D is uncertain. The source was peripheral blood, collected on day 0 of AZD1222 vaccination. The CDR3 spells CASSLVLESSGNTIYF. For the CDR3, the DNA is TGTGCCAGCAGCTTAGTCCTGGAGAGCTCTGGAAACACCATATATTTT.